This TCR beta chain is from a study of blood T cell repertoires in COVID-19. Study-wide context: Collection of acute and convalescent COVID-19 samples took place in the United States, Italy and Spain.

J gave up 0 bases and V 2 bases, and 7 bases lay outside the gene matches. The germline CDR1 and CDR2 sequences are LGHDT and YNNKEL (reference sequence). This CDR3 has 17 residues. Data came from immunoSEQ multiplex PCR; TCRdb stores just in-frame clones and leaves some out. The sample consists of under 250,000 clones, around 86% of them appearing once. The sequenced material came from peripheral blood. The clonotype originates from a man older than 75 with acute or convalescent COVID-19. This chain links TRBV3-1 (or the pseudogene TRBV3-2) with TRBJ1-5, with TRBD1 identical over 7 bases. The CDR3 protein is CASSQRGTVYSNQPQHF. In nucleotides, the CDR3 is TGTGCCAGCAGCCAACGCGGGACAGTCTATAGCAATCAGCCCCAGCATTTT.